This T cell receptor beta chain was identified in a study of immune heterogeneity within non-small cell lung tumors (dated by TCRdb to 2016 to 2019). As for the study more broadly: By histology, the tumors were several squamous cell carcinomas, over eight non-squamous carcinomas and 1 tumor not otherwise specified. Binding of neoantigens to the HLA alleles of each patient was predicted with netMHCpan-3.0 for mutant peptides of 8 to 11 amino acids. Transcriptome data were available for just 44 loci from around twelve patients, whereas TCR repertoire analysis spanned 57 tumor loci from fewer than 18 patients. Whole-exome sequencing, RNA-seq and TCR beta repertoire sequencing were combined for multiple spatially distinct regions from each NSCLC tumor so that intratumoral immune heterogeneity could be examined.

This clonotype is described as large (0.1 to 1%). The antigen it binds to is not known. Per-base qualities were not stored, and no clone one base away is much larger. Unmatched junction bases come to 5, with V trimmed by 5 bases and J by 5 bases. CDR1 MNHNS and CDR2 SASEGT are derived from the germline V gene. Counted from cysteine to phenylalanine, this CDR3 has 16 amino acids. Just the 48-base CDR3 DNA is kept, in frame starting at base 1. General findings and caveats noted by the study authors: Within a patient, the same dominant CDR3B clonotypes appeared at multiple loci, but different tumor locations also contained unique high-frequency clones. A statistically significant but moderate positive correlation (R about 0.34) was observed between local T-cell repertoire clonality and local tumor mutational burden. Individual patients mostly had different high-frequency TCR beta clonotypes.

Genomic DNA was extracted from bulk tumor tissue and used as the TCR template, and approximately 590 ng gDNA was amplified per sample. During surgery, several biopsies were collected from each primary tumor and placed as far from one another as possible within the tumor mass. The study cohort was described as untreated and was composed of newly diagnosed NSCLC cases undergoing curative surgery. Donors were approximately 15 newly diagnosed non-small cell lung cancer patients undergoing surgery with curative intent. A couple of independent pathologists reviewed the resected tumor masses. Sequencing was performed only on DNA and RNA samples of high quality. A multiplex PCR system amplified the TCR beta CDR3 region, with a first 10-cycle round using 32 V-gene forward and 13 J-gene reverse primers. First-round PCR used a QIAGEN Multiplex PCR Kit, and primer sequences were filed in Chinese patent CN105087789A. In a second PCR round, Illumina universal primers were added with the Phusion High-Fidelity PCR Kit. The TCR libraries underwent paired-end sequencing with a read length of 151 bp on the Illumina HiSeq X Ten platform. Processing in the source paper ran as follows. Cutadapt removed reads without multiplex PCR primers, PEAR merged read pairs, and MiXCR with default settings called CDR3 regions. Repertoire diversity used Shannon entropy, and clonality was computed as one minus Shannon entropy divided by ln of productive unique sequence count. A clonotype counted as a dominant or high-frequency T-cell clone when its frequency was 0.5% or higher. The public sequencing data were trimmed at Q25 with fastp and processed into clonotypes with MiXCR by TCRdb, which kept only in-frame beta chains. Rows with one shared CDR3 protein collapse into an entry with the most common genes and DNA. V and J calls and clone size were set by TCRdb, not the authors. In all, the sample holds 10,000 to 12,000 distinct CDR3 sequences, and roughly 29% of those were seen once. About 8% of the sample goes to the ten largest clones.

The clonotype originates from a woman aged 60-70 years with non-small cell lung cancer. This chain is built from TRBV6-1 and TRBJ2-2, with TRBD2 matching 13 junction bases. The material sequenced was lung tumor tissue. The base sequence is TGTGCCAGCAGTCTACTAGCGGGAGGGCTAACCGGGGAGCTGTTTTTT. Its translation is CASSLLAGGLTGELFF.